What follows describes a single TCR beta chain. These data originate in a study of pediatric ulcerative colitis. One to two pinch biopsies were taken from the rectum during colonoscopy. Libraries were prepared by immunoSEQ multiplex PCR; TCRdb keeps only in-frame clonotypes and omits some of them. The sample records about 35,000 clones, about three quarters being singletons. Germline CDR1 SNHLY, CDR2 FYNNEI. This CDR3 has 10 residues. Deletions cut 6 bases from V and 5 bases from J, with 4 bases between. This rearrangement joins TRBV2 to TRBJ1-2; D call uncertain. The TCR originated in a boy aged 5-17 years with mild ulcerative colitis. Sequencing was carried out using gut tissue. The CDR3 loop reads CASRSYGYTF. CDR3 DNA: TGTGCCAGCAGGTCTTATGGCTACACCTTC.